This T cell receptor (beta chain) was identified in a study of Ad26.COV2.S vaccination and SARS-CoV-2 variants. Profiled with immunoSEQ multiplex PCR; TCRdb holds only in-frame clones, not every one. Here the sample spans fewer than 500,000 clones, over 75% being singletons. Stated treatment: around 19 received Ad26.COV2.S at low or high dose, single or two shots; roughly five received placebo; per-sample allocation not given. The samples date from day 63 after the first vaccine or placebo injection. The material sequenced was peripheral blood, taken in a trial of Ad26.COV2.S vaccine versus placebo. The sequence came from a person aged 18 to 59 who received the Ad26.COV2.S COVID-19 vaccine or a placebo.

Written as DNA, the CDR3 is TGTGCCAGCTCACCGACTCAGGGGGCCAGCTCCTATAATTCACCCCTCCACTTT. Amino acids: CASSPTQGASSYNSPLHF. The chain recombines TRBV18 with TRBJ1-6; 8 bases agree with TRBD1. Per germline, CDR1 KGHSH and CDR2 LQKENI. This CDR3 spans 18 amino acids. Trimming cost V 3 bases and J 0 bases; bases outside gene matches: 7.